This T cell receptor (beta chain) comes out of a study of shared clonotypes between healthy human individuals. Germline loops: CDR1 SGHDT, CDR2 YYEEEE. The length of the CDR3 is 13 residues. V lost 2 bases, J lost 4 bases, and 9 bases lay in between. Study-level points and caveats: Sharing across four donors was seen in 5% to 5.5% of naive CD4 clonotypes. Clonotype sharing among donors was thought likely to change with sequencing depth.

In the case of this clone: The antigen remains undetermined.

Naive CD8 cells comprised CD45RO-negative, CCR7-positively selected cells, excluding terminally differentiated effector memory CD45RA+ cells. Methods used by the authors: From ImmunoSEQ came sequences covering only the junction and carrying no quality scores, so filtering differed. Data came from immunoSEQ multiplex PCR; TCRdb stores just in-frame clones and leaves some out. The V and J calls and clone size were taken over from that table, and D and trimming were inferred from the DNA. The sample contains some 740,000 clones, roughly 92% of which appear only once. The sequence was collected from a man between 25 and 39 years old in good health. The sequenced sample was naive CD8+ T cells sorted from blood. V usage is TRBV5-6 and J usage is TRBJ1-1, with no clear D. The CDR3 region has the DNA TGTGCCAGCAGCTTCTGGGGTGGCACTGAAGCTTTCTTT. Translated: CASSFWGGTEAFF.